Listed below are T cell receptor beta chains from one sample, sequenced in a study of CD8+ T cells in alopecia areata. Method: immunoSEQ multiplex PCR; TCRdb's copy keeps in-frame clones and lacks some. The data contain 7,500 to 10,000 clones, around 67% of them singletons. The specimen sequenced was skin. Receptor source: a human donor with alopecia areata. Each CDR3 is given with its conserved first and last residue. Each record gives: CDR3 protein, CDR3 DNA, clone size, D gene, J gene, V gene. The D gene is left open where the match is weak. Not every row has a clone size; where given, it reads once, few, many or a size class.

CDR3 protein: CASSTVDKAPFEQYF
CDR3 DNA: TGTGCCAGCAGTACCGTTGACAAGGCCCCGTTCGAGCAGTACTTC
clone size: NA
D gene: NA
J gene: TRBJ2-7
V gene: TRBV27

CDR3 protein: CASTPGLAGVGTDTQYF
CDR3 DNA: TGTGCCAGCACCCCGGGACTAGCGGGAGTAGGTACAGATACGCAGTATTTT
clone size: NA
D gene: TRBD2
J gene: TRBJ2-3
V gene: TRBV9

CDR3 protein: CSVVRGTVVSDEQFF
CDR3 DNA: TGCAGCGTTGTACGGGGTACGGTAGTTAGTGATGAGCAGTTCTTC
clone size: NA
D gene: NA
J gene: TRBJ2-1
V gene: TRBV29-1

CDR3 protein: CASSPPTGGNTGELFF
CDR3 DNA: TGTGCCAGCTCACCCCCGACAGGGGGAAACACCGGGGAGCTGTTTTTT
clone size: NA
D gene: TRBD1
J gene: TRBJ2-2
V gene: TRBV18

CDR3 protein: CASSLESGAYNEQFF
CDR3 DNA: TGTGCCAGCAGCCTCGAGTCGGGGGCCTACAATGAGCAGTTCTTC
clone size: NA
D gene: NA
J gene: TRBJ2-1
V gene: TRBV7-3

CDR3 protein: CASSKGGGPGNTIYF
CDR3 DNA: TGTGCCAGCTCAAAGGGCGGGGGCCCTGGAAACACCATATATTTT
clone size: NA
D gene: NA
J gene: TRBJ1-3
V gene: TRBV21-1

CDR3 protein: CASSLADEQYF
CDR3 DNA: TGTGCCAGCAGCTTGGCGGACGAGCAGTACTTC
clone size: NA
D gene: NA
J gene: TRBJ2-7
V gene: TRBV5-6

CDR3 protein: CASSLPGQGFYEQYF
CDR3 DNA: TGTGCCAGCTCCCTCCCGGGACAGGGTTTCTACGAGCAGTACTTC
clone size: once
D gene: TRBD1
J gene: TRBJ2-7
V gene: TRBV5-4

CDR3 protein: CASSVDGTEYNEQFF
CDR3 DNA: TGTGCCAGCAGCGTAGATGGGACGGAATACAATGAGCAGTTCTTC
clone size: few
D gene: NA
J gene: TRBJ2-1
V gene: TRBV9

CDR3 protein: CASSQGTVREPQHF
CDR3 DNA: TGTGCCAGCAGCCAGGGGACGGTCAGGGAGCCCCAGCATTTT
clone size: NA
D gene: NA
J gene: TRBJ1-5
V gene: TRBV4-2

CDR3 protein: CASSARRTAGNTIYF
CDR3 DNA: TGTGCCAGCAGTGCCAGGAGGACAGCAGGAAACACCATATATTTT
clone size: NA
D gene: NA
J gene: TRBJ1-3
V gene: TRBV25-1

CDR3 protein: CASRGMGGTGELFF
CDR3 DNA: TGTGCCAGCAGGGGGATGGGAGGCACCGGGGAGCTGTTTTTT
clone size: NA
D gene: NA
J gene: TRBJ2-2
V gene: TRBV28

CDR3 protein: CASSLDQRTYEQYF
CDR3 DNA: TGCGCCAGCAGCTTGGATCAGAGAACCTACGAGCAGTACTTC
clone size: NA
D gene: NA
J gene: TRBJ2-7
V gene: TRBV5-1

CDR3 protein: CASSLATGFDEQFF
CDR3 DNA: TGTGCCAGCAGCTTAGCGACAGGGTTCGATGAGCAGTTCTTC
clone size: NA
D gene: TRBD1
J gene: TRBJ2-1
V gene: TRBV7-9

CDR3 protein: CASSEPRGQGEGEQYF
CDR3 DNA: TGTGCCAGCAGCGAACCGAGAGGACAGGGAGAGGGCGAGCAGTACTTC
clone size: NA
D gene: TRBD1
J gene: TRBJ2-7
V gene: TRBV6-6

CDR3 protein: CASSEGGYLSWGYEQYF
CDR3 DNA: TGTGCCAGCAGTGAAGGAGGATACCTTTCCTGGGGCTACGAGCAGTACTTC
clone size: NA
D gene: NA
J gene: TRBJ2-7
V gene: TRBV6-1

CDR3 protein: CASNRDNHQPQHF
CDR3 DNA: TGTGCCAGTAACCGGGACAATCATCAGCCCCAGCATTTT
clone size: NA
D gene: NA
J gene: TRBJ1-5
V gene: TRBV19

CDR3 protein: CASSVSSGQGDTQYF
CDR3 DNA: TGTGCCAGCAGCGTATCTAGCGGACAAGGGGATACGCAGTATTTT
clone size: NA
D gene: TRBD2
J gene: TRBJ2-3
V gene: TRBV7-3

CDR3 protein: CASSGQPETQYF
CDR3 DNA: TGTGCCAGCAGTGGACAGCCAGAGACCCAGTACTTC
clone size: few
D gene: NA
J gene: TRBJ2-5
V gene: TRBV2

CDR3 protein: CASSDRGPYEQYF
CDR3 DNA: TGTGCCAGCAGTGACAGGGGTCCCTACGAGCAGTACTTC
clone size: NA
D gene: TRBD1
J gene: TRBJ2-7
V gene: TRBV7-9

CDR3 protein: CASSSRTGTIEQGVPGAFF
CDR3 DNA: TGCGCCAGCAGTTCTCGGACAGGGACAATCGAACAAGGCGTTCCGGGAGCTTTCTTT
clone size: once
D gene: TRBD1
J gene: TRBJ1-1
V gene: TRBV10-2

CDR3 protein: CASTPGGISGSTGELFF
CDR3 DNA: TGTGCCAGCACCCCAGGTGGCATCAGCGGGAGCACCGGGGAGCTGTTTTTT
clone size: NA
D gene: TRBD2
J gene: TRBJ2-2
V gene: TRBV27

CDR3 protein: CASTIGGDRRYNEQFF
CDR3 DNA: TGTGCCAGCACCATAGGGGGGGACAGGAGATACAATGAGCAGTTCTTC
clone size: NA
D gene: NA
J gene: TRBJ2-1
V gene: TRBV7-8

CDR3 protein: CASGKTGGQSPQHF
CDR3 DNA: TGTGCCAGCGGAAAGACAGGGGGCCAAAGTCCCCAGCATTTT
clone size: NA
D gene: TRBD1
J gene: TRBJ1-5
V gene: TRBV2

CDR3 protein: CASSEPTGVGTDTQYF
CDR3 DNA: TGTGCCAGCAGTGAACCTACAGGGGTAGGAACAGATACGCAGTATTTT
clone size: NA
D gene: TRBD1
J gene: TRBJ2-3
V gene: TRBV25-1

CDR3 protein: CASVRARGTEAFF
CDR3 DNA: TGTGCCAGCGTCAGGGCGAGAGGAACTGAAGCTTTCTTT
clone size: NA
D gene: NA
J gene: TRBJ1-1
V gene: TRBV6-5

CDR3 protein: CASSGTELSYF
CDR3 DNA: TGTGCCAGCAGCGGGACCGAGCTTTCTTATTTT
clone size: NA
D gene: NA
J gene: TRBJ2-3
V gene: TRBV7-9

CDR3 protein: CAWSWGGSGAFF
CDR3 DNA: TGTGCCTGGAGTTGGGGGGGCAGTGGAGCTTTCTTT
clone size: NA
D gene: NA
J gene: TRBJ1-1
V gene: TRBV30

CDR3 protein: CASSQDQNTPGEYF
CDR3 DNA: TGCGCCAGCAGCCAAGATCAAAATACCCCGGGAGAGTACTTC
clone size: few
D gene: NA
J gene: TRBJ2-7
V gene: TRBV4-1

CDR3 protein: CASRLRAREVVGNEQFF
CDR3 DNA: TGTGCCAGCAGGCTAAGGGCTCGGGAGGTAGTGGGGAATGAGCAGTTCTTC
clone size: NA
D gene: TRBD2
J gene: TRBJ2-1
V gene: TRBV27

CDR3 protein: CASSLDLFGKGTEGYTF
CDR3 DNA: TGTGCCAGCAGCTTAGACTTGTTCGGCAAGGGAACTGAAGGCTACACCTTC
clone size: few
D gene: NA
J gene: TRBJ1-2
V gene: TRBV7-9

CDR3 protein: CASSSGQGGAGELFF
CDR3 DNA: TGTGCCAGCAGCTCTGGACAGGGTGGCGCCGGGGAGCTGTTTTTT
clone size: NA
D gene: TRBD1
J gene: TRBJ2-2
V gene: TRBV7-2

CDR3 protein: CASSPGQGAIDEQYF
CDR3 DNA: TGTGCCAGCTCACCCGGACAGGGGGCGATCGACGAGCAGTACTTC
clone size: once
D gene: TRBD1
J gene: TRBJ2-7
V gene: TRBV18

CDR3 protein: CASSQEVTGRTEAFF
CDR3 DNA: TGCGCCAGCAGCCAAGAAGTGACAGGGAGAACTGAAGCTTTCTTT
clone size: NA
D gene: TRBD1
J gene: TRBJ1-1
V gene: TRBV4-1

CDR3 protein: CASSSRGGQASGANVLTF
CDR3 DNA: TGTGCCAGCAGCTCCAGGGGTGGCCAAGCCTCTGGGGCCAACGTCCTGACTTTC
clone size: once
D gene: NA
J gene: TRBJ2-6
V gene: TRBV7-6

CDR3 protein: CSVGTSGPNEQFF
CDR3 DNA: TGCAGCGTTGGGACTAGCGGGCCCAATGAGCAGTTCTTC
clone size: NA
D gene: TRBD2
J gene: TRBJ2-1
V gene: TRBV29-1

CDR3 protein: CASSSTTRTVYNEQFF
CDR3 DNA: TGTGCCAGCAGCTCGACGACTAGGACGGTTTACAATGAGCAGTTCTTC
clone size: NA
D gene: NA
J gene: TRBJ2-1
V gene: TRBV7-3

CDR3 protein: CASSREGSRNYGYTF
CDR3 DNA: TGTGCCAGCAGTCGAGAGGGATCCCGTAACTATGGCTACACCTTC
clone size: NA
D gene: NA
J gene: TRBJ1-2
V gene: TRBV28

CDR3 protein: CASSMDRVNTEAFF
CDR3 DNA: TGTGCCAGTAGTATGGACAGGGTGAACACTGAAGCTTTCTTT
clone size: NA
D gene: TRBD1
J gene: TRBJ1-1
V gene: TRBV19

CDR3 protein: CASKVVAGTADTQYF
CDR3 DNA: TGTGCCAGCAAGGTGGTAGCGGGAACGGCAGATACGCAGTATTTT
clone size: once
D gene: TRBD2
J gene: TRBJ2-3
V gene: TRBV27

CDR3 protein: CASSQDSRPYNEQFF
CDR3 DNA: TGTGCCAGCAGCCAAGACAGTCGGCCGTACAATGAGCAGTTCTTC
clone size: once
D gene: NA
J gene: TRBJ2-1
V gene: TRBV7-9

CDR3 protein: CASSPPGTSGSADTQYF
CDR3 DNA: TGCGCCAGCAGCCCACCCGGGACTAGCGGGAGTGCAGATACGCAGTATTTT
clone size: NA
D gene: TRBD2
J gene: TRBJ2-3
V gene: TRBV4-1

CDR3 protein: CASKDRARTEAFF
CDR3 DNA: TGTGCCAGCAAAGACAGGGCGAGGACTGAAGCTTTCTTT
clone size: NA
D gene: TRBD1
J gene: TRBJ1-1
V gene: TRBV27

CDR3 protein: CASSAGQGWDEQYF
CDR3 DNA: TGTGCCAGCAGTGCAGGACAGGGATGGGACGAGCAGTACTTC
clone size: once
D gene: TRBD1
J gene: TRBJ2-7
V gene: TRBV25-1

CDR3 protein: CASSLGYSSYNEQFF
CDR3 DNA: TGTGCCAGCAGCCTTGGATACAGTTCTTACAATGAGCAGTTCTTC
clone size: NA
D gene: NA
J gene: TRBJ2-1
V gene: TRBV5-6